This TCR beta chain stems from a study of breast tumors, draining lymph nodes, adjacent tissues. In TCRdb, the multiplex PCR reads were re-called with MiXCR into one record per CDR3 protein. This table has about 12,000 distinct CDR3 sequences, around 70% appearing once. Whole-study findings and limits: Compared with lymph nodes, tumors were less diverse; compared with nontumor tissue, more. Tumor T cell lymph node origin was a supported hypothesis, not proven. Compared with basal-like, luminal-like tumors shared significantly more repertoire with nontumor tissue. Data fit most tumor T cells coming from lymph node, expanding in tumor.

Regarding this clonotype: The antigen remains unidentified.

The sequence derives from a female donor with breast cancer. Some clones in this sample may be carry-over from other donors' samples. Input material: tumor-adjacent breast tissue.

In DNA form, the CDR3 reads TGCAGTGCTAGTAGCGGGAACACCGGGGAGCTGTTTTTT. This encodes CSASSGNTGELFF. V and J are TRBV20-1 and TRBJ2-2, with D perhaps TRBD2 (6 bases). Germline CDR1 and CDR2: DFQATT and SNEGSKA (reference sequence). The CDR3 is 13 amino acids. Trimming shortened V by 3 bases and J by 1 base, and 6 bases separated the two germline ends.